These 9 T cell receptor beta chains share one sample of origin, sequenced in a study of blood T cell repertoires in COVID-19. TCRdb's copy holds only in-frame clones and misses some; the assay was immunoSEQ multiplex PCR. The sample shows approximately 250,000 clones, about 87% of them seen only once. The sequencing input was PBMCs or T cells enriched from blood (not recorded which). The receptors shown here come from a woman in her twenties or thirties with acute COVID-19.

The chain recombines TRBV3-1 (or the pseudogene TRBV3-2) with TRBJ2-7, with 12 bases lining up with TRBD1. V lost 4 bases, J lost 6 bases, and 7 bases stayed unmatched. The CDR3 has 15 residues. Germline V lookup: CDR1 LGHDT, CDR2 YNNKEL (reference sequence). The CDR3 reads CASSPDGTGGAEQYF. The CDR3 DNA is TGTGCCAGCAGCCCCGACGGGACAGGGGGCGCCGAGCAGTACTTC.

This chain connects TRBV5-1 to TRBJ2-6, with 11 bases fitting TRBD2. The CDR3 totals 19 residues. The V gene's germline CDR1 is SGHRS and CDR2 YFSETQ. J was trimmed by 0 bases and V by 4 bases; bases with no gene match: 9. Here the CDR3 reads CASSATSGSLPSGANVLTF. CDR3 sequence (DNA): TGCGCCAGCAGCGCTACTAGCGGGAGCTTACCCTCTGGGGCCAACGTCCTGACTTTC.

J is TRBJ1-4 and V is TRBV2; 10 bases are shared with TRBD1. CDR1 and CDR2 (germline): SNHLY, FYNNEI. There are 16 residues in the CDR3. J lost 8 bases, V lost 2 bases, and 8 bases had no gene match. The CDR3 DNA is TGTGCCAGCAGTGAAAGGGTGACAGGGGGCGAAGAAAAACTGTTTTTT. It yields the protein CASSERVTGGEEKLFF.

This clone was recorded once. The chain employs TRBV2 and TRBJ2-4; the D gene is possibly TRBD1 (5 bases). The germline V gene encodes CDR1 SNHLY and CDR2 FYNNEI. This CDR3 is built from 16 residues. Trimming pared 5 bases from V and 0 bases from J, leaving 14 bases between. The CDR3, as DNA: TGTGCCAGCAGTTCCGACAGAACTATAGCCAAAAACATTCAGTACTTC. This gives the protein CASSSDRTIAKNIQYF.

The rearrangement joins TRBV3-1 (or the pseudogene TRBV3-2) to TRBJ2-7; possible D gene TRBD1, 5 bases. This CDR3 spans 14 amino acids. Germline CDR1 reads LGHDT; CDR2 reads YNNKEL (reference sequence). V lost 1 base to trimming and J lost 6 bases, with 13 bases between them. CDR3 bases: TGTGCCAGCAGCCAAGGCAGGGTACGTCCCGAGCAGTACTTC. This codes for CASSQGRVRPEQYF.

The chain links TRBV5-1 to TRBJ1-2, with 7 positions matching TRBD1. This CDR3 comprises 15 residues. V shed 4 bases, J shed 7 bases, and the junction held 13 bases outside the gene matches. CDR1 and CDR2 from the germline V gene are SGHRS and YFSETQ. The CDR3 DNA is TGCGCCAGCAGCCTGGAGGCTGTGGAGGGGGCTGGCTACACCTTC. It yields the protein CASSLEAVEGAGYTF. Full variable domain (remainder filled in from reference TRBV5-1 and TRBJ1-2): KAGVTQTPRYLIKTRGQQVTLSCSPISGHRSVSWYQQTPGQGLQFLFEYFSETQRNKGNFPGRFSGRQFSNSRSEMNVSTLELGDSALYLCASSLEAVEGAGYTFGSGTRLTVV.

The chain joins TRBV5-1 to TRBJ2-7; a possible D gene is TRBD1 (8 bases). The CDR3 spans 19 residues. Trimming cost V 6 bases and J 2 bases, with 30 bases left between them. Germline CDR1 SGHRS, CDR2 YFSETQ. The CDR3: CASNRAGQAFQAPAYEQYF. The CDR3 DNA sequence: TGCGCCAGCAACAGAGCGGGACAGGCATTTCAGGCACCAGCCTACGAGCAGTACTTC.

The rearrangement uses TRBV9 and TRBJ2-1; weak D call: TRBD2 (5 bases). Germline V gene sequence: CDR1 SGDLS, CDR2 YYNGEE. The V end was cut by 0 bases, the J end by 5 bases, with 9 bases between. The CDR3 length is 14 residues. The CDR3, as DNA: TGTGCCAGCAGCGTAGCGGGGTGGGACAATGAGCAGTTCTTC. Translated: CASSVAGWDNEQFF.

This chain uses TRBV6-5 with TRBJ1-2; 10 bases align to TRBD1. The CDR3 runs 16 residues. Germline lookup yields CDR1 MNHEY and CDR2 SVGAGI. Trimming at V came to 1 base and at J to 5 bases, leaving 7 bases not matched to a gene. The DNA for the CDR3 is TGTGCCAGCAGTTACTTGGGGACAGGGGACTTTTATGGCTACACCTTC. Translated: CASSYLGTGDFYGYTF.